This T cell receptor (beta chain) was identified during a study of blood T cell repertoires in COVID-19. About the research overall: The samples span acute and convalescent COVID-19 from the United States, Italy and Spain. PBMCs, B-cell-depleted T cells, or T cells provided the cDNA or gDNA that made up the material.

Germline lookup yields CDR1 SGHRS and CDR2 YFSETQ. Trimming took 0 bases from V and 0 from J, leaving 10 bases between them. CDR3 length: 16 amino acids. Authors' analysis steps: Estimation of nucleated cell counts relied on the amplification of reference gene primers. Sequencing used immunoSEQ multiplex PCR; TCRdb keeps in-frame clones, though not all of them. That table gives V, J and clone size, and the DNA gave D and trimming. The sample shows some 350,000 clones, around 87% of them seen only once. The sample comprised peripheral blood. This chain connects TRBV5-1 to TRBJ1-5, with D possibly being TRBD1 (5 bases). This TCR derives from a woman between 50 and 59 years old with COVID-19, enrolled during active disease. In DNA, the CDR3 is TGCGCCAGCAGCTTGGGAACAGGCTATAGCAATCAGCCCCAGCATTTT. This codes for CASSLGTGYSNQPQHF.